This TCR beta chain appears in the sequencing data of a study of cytomegalovirus exposure and HLA in healthy donors. A few counts support this clone. Other DNA sequences of this sample code for an identical CDR3. Sequencing was performed with immunoSEQ multiplex PCR; in TCRdb, only in-frame clones are kept and a portion is missing. The repertoire holds roughly 240,000 clones, with just under 90% as singletons. The germline gives CDR1 KGHSH, CDR2 LQKENI. The length of the CDR3 is 14 residues. Trimming cost V 3 bases and J 4 bases, with 10 bases left between them. The V call is TRBV18, the J call TRBJ1-3; D is perhaps TRBD1 (6 bases). The sequenced sample consisted of PBMCs. This clonotype was sampled from a man aged 18 to 29 in good health and CMV-seronegative. Written as DNA, the CDR3 is TGTGCCAGCTCACCGGACAGTCCGGGAAACACCATATATTTT. Protein product: CASSPDSPGNTIYF.